This TCR beta chain comes out of a study of cytomegalovirus exposure and HLA in healthy donors. Overall study findings and caveats: Among TCR beta chains, those listed as cytomegalovirus-associated numbered fewer than 200. Association of 15,000 to 20,000 TCR beta sequences with HLA alleles was found at 0.05 false discovery rate in a later analysis.

These donors counted as nominally healthy when sampled, but unrecorded immune exposures were likely. Regarding this clone: Its specificity is unknown.

In the PCR, 60 Vbeta and 13 Jbeta primers were used. In the original processing: A later analysis tallied some 84 million unique TCR beta chains, 8.5 million to 11 million of them shared. Sequencing was performed with immunoSEQ multiplex PCR; in TCRdb, only in-frame clones are kept and a portion is missing. The V and J calls and the clone size are those of that table, but D and trimming were determined from the DNA. Of roughly 190,000 clones listed, 77% are singletons. Sequencing was carried out using PBMCs. The clonotype comes from a woman aged 25 to 39 in good health and CMV-seropositive.

This CDR3 reads CASSPSHRKTEAFF. In nucleotides, the CDR3 is TGTGCCAGCAGCCCATCGCACAGGAAAACTGAAGCTTTCTTT. This chain uses TRBV5-4 with TRBJ1-1; a possible D gene is TRBD1 (5 bases). Trimming took off 4 bases at V and 5 bases at J, with 15 bases between the two ends. The germline CDR1 and CDR2 sequences are SGHNT and YYREEE (reference sequence). The CDR3 runs to 14 residues.